Listed below are T cell receptor beta chains from one sample, sequenced in a study of CD8+ T cells in alopecia areata. Sequencing used immunoSEQ multiplex PCR; TCRdb keeps in-frame clones, though not all of them. The table includes about 82,000 clones, roughly 51% detected once. The specimen was NKG2D-high CD8+ T cells sorted from blood. The receptors come from a human donor with alopecia areata. The CDR3 runs from the conserved cysteine through the conserved F or W. Fields, in order: V gene, D gene, clone size, J gene, CDR3 DNA, CDR3 protein. The D gene is left open where the match is weak. Only part of the rows carry a size: once, few, many, or a class if the clone is expanded.

TRBV27	.	.	TRBJ2-1	TGTGCCAGCAGTTTACGCGGGGGCCATACAAATGAGCAGTTCTTC	CASSLRGGHTNEQFF
TRBV5-6	.	.	TRBJ2-1	TGTGCCAGCAGCTTGGCTCTTGAGCAGTTCTTC	CASSLALEQFF
TRBV25-1	.	.	TRBJ2-1	TGTGCCAGCAGTGAATGGTTGACCGGTGAGCAGTTCTTC	CASSEWLTGEQFF
TRBV19	.	.	TRBJ2-1	TGTGCCAGTAGTATAGATAGGCCCAGGGAGCAGTTCTTC	CASSIDRPREQFF
TRBV9	.	few	TRBJ1-3	TGTGCCAGCAGCGATTACTCTGGAAACACCATATATTTT	CASSDYSGNTIYF
TRBV6-1	.	few	TRBJ1-4	TGTGCCAGCAGTGAAGAGGAGGCATCCAATGAAAAACTGTTTTTT	CASSEEEASNEKLFF
TRBV28	TRBD2	.	TRBJ2-5	TGTGCCAGCAGTTTGCTAGCGGGAGGACAGACCCAGTACTTC	CASSLLAGGQTQYF
TRBV29-1	TRBD1	.	TRBJ2-7	TGCAGCGTAGACACCGGGACAGGGGTCGAGCAGTACTTC	CSVDTGTGVEQYF
TRBV29-1	.	.	TRBJ1-5	TGCAGCACCAGGGTCCGAATAGGTCTTAGTCAGCCCCAGCATTTT	CSTRVRIGLSQPQHF
TRBV18	TRBD2	.	TRBJ2-1	TGTGCCAGCTCGCCTATACAGACTAGCGCGGCGAGCTCCTACAATGAGCAGTTCTTC	CASSPIQTSAASSYNEQFF
TRBV28	.	.	TRBJ2-3	TGTGCCAGCCACCATCGGGGAGATACGCAGTATTTT	CASHHRGDTQYF
TRBV30	.	.	TRBJ2-1	TGTGCCTGGAGTTTTATACATACCGGGACCCGTTGGAATGAGCAGTTCTTC	CAWSFIHTGTRWNEQFF
TRBV4-2	.	.	TRBJ1-5	TGTGCCAGCAGCCAAAGTTCGGAAAATCAGCCCCAGCATTTT	CASSQSSENQPQHF
TRBV4-1	.	once	TRBJ2-5	TGCGCCAGCAGCCAAGGCACAACCGTCCAAGAGACCCAGTACTTC	CASSQGTTVQETQYF
TRBV4-1	TRBD2	.	TRBJ2-3	TGCGCCAGCAACCCCTTTAGCGGGGGGCGCCAGGATACGCAGTATTTT	CASNPFSGGRQDTQYF
TRBV9	.	.	TRBJ1-5	TGTGCCAGCAGTCGGACGTCCCAACAGCCCCAGCATTTT	CASSRTSQQPQHF
TRBV5-1	.	.	TRBJ2-6	TGCGCCAGCAGCCTTCATTCGAGCGGCGGGGCCAACGTCCTGACTTTC	CASSLHSSGGANVLTF
TRBV5-4	TRBD1	.	TRBJ2-7	TGTGCCAGCAGCTGGGGACAGGGAGGCTCCTACGAGCAGTACTTC	CASSWGQGGSYEQYF
TRBV28	.	few	TRBJ2-2	TGTGCCAGCAGTTTAACAGGGACGAACACCGGGGAGCTGTTTTTT	CASSLTGTNTGELFF
TRBV9	.	.	TRBJ2-3	TGTGCCAGCAGCGTAGGGTGGACAACAGATACGCAGTATTTT	CASSVGWTTDTQYF
TRBV7-9	TRBD1	few	TRBJ2-7	TGTGCCAGCAGCTCACCCGGGACAGGGCAGTACGAGCAGTACTTC	CASSSPGTGQYEQYF
TRBV27	.	.	TRBJ1-1	TGTGCCAGCAGTTTAGGGGGAAGCGCTGAAGCTTTCTTT	CASSLGGSAEAFF
TRBV4-1	.	.	TRBJ2-2	TGCGCCAGCAGCCAAGGGCTCGCCGGGGAGCTGTTTTTT	CASSQGLAGELFF
TRBV7-2	.	.	TRBJ2-5	TGTGCCAGCAGCTTAGTTACTATGATGGAGGGGGGCGCGGAGACCCAGTACTTC	CASSLVTMMEGGAETQYF
TRBV29-1	.	.	TRBJ1-2	TGCAGCGTTGGGTCCACCGCACAGAACTATGGCTACACCTTC	CSVGSTAQNYGYTF
TRBV23-1	.	.	TRBJ1-2	TGCGCCAGCAGTCACATTTTAACGGGACGGCGGGGGGGCTACACCTTC	CASSHILTGRRGGYTF
TRBV29-1	TRBD2	.	TRBJ2-1	TGCAGCGTTGAAGAGCCGGGGACTAGCGGGTCCACCTACAATGAGCAGTTCTTC	CSVEEPGTSGSTYNEQFF
TRBV7-6	.	.	TRBJ2-5	TGTGCCAGCAGCTTAGGGACCCGGGAGACCCAGTACTTC	CASSLGTRETQYF
TRBV29-1	TRBD2	few	TRBJ2-7	TGCAGCGTTGAGGGTTCTAGCGGGAGCCCCTACGAGCAGTACTTC	CSVEGSSGSPYEQYF
TRBV30	TRBD1	.	TRBJ1-1	TGTGCCTGGAGTCACGGACAGGGGTCGGACACTGAAGCTTTCTTT	CAWSHGQGSDTEAFF